This T cell receptor (beta chain) was retrieved from a study of T cells in localized non-small cell lung cancer. Study-level points and caveats: Clonality of T cells reached its maximum in uninvolved adjacent lung, surpassing tumor.

This clone was seen a single time. Its antigen is not known. CDR1 and CDR2 (germline): KGHSH, LQKENI. The CDR3 consists of 15 residues. V was trimmed by 6 bases and J by 1 base, leaving 15 bases between them. Libraries were prepared by immunoSEQ multiplex PCR; TCRdb keeps only in-frame clonotypes and omits some of them. The table lists some 1,700 clones, about a third of them singletons. The sample was lung tumor tissue, taken before any cancer treatment. This sequence originates from an older female donor with stage II squamous cell lung carcinoma. This chain uses TRBV18 with TRBJ1-2; TRBD1 is a possible D gene (6 bases). The CDR3 DNA is TGTGCCAGCTCGCCCGTGGGGGCCTATAACTATGGCTACACCTTC. Residues: CASSPVGAYNYGYTF.